The 18 T cell receptor beta chains below come from one sample, sequenced in a study of PD-1 blockade in classical Hodgkin lymphoma. The table came from immunoSEQ multiplex PCR; TCRdb's copy has only in-frame clones and leaves some out. This sample has around 13,000 clones, with approximately 78% found just once. Each patient relapsed following autologous stem cell transplantation, and prior brentuximab vedotin exposure differed. The source was peripheral blood mononuclear cells (PBMCs), collected before the second cycle of nivolumab. These receptors originate from a human donor with classical Hodgkin lymphoma.

This clone appeared a single time. Here the CDR3 DNA reads TGTGCCAGCTCACCACGAGCGGGGGGGCCCACCGGGGAGCTGTTTTTT. This encodes CASSPRAGGPTGELFF. The rearrangement uses TRBV18 and TRBJ2-2; 10 bases line up with TRBD2. The CDR3 is 16 residues long. Germline V gives CDR1 KGHSH, CDR2 LQKENI. The ends lost 1 base at V and 4 bases at J; junction bases unmatched: 3.

The rearrangement uses TRBV30 and TRBJ1-1, with D hard to call. Germline V gene sequence: CDR1 GTSNPN, CDR2 SVGIG (reference sequence). The CDR3 contains 13 residues. V was trimmed by 7 bases and J by 2 bases, leaving 14 bases between them. The CDR3 sequence: CASGRAYNTEAFF. The CDR3 coding sequence is TGTGCCTCCGGACGAGCATATAACACTGAAGCTTTCTTT.

The chain employs TRBV29-1 and TRBJ2-5, with D perhaps matching TRBD1 (6 bases). Per germline, CDR1 SQVTM and CDR2 ANQGSEA. The CDR3 extends over 15 amino acids. Trimming cost V 4 bases and J 5 bases, with 20 bases left between them. In DNA, the CDR3 is TGCAGCGTTGCGGTGGGCAGGGGCGCAGGGGAGACCCAGTACTTC. This gives the protein CSVAVGRGAGETQYF.

Only a few counts were recorded for this clone. The rearrangement links TRBV5-1 to TRBJ1-2; D may be TRBD1 (5 bases). The germline gives CDR1 SGHRS, CDR2 YFSETQ. V shed 4 bases and J shed 7 bases, with 26 bases lying between them. The CDR3 loop spans 17 amino acids. The CDR3 sequence: CASSDPTSPGGGGGYTF. The CDR3 region has the DNA TGCGCCAGCAGCGACCCCACTTCCCCCGGTGGGGGAGGTGGCTACACCTTC.

This chain links TRBV7-9 with TRBJ1-2; 8 bases are shared with TRBD1. The CDR3 covers 15 residues. J was trimmed by 7 bases and V by 2 bases; bases with no gene match: 9. CDR1 and CDR2 from the germline V gene are SEHNR and FQNEAQ (reference sequence). CDR3 protein: CASSLSSVQGGGYTF. CDR3 sequence (DNA): TGTGCCAGCAGCTTATCTTCGGTACAGGGGGGTGGCTACACCTTC. Full variable domain (outside the CDR3, taken from reference TRBV7-9 and TRBJ1-2): DTGVSQNPRHKITKRGQNVTFRCDPISEHNRLYWYRQTLGQGPEFLTYFQNEAQLEKSRLLSDRFSAERPKGSFSTLEIQRTEQGDSAMYLCASSLSSVQGGGYTFGSGTRLTVV.

The CDR3 reads CASSRNTGGIDYGYTF. The CDR3 DNA reads TGTGCCAGCTCGCGAAATACAGGGGGCATTGACTATGGCTACACCTTC. This chain connects TRBV18 to TRBJ1-2; 9 bases agree with TRBD1. The CDR3 contains 16 residues. From germline, CDR1 is KGHSH and CDR2 LQKENI. V trimming: 6 bases; J trimming: 3 bases; junction bases outside the gene matches: 11.

The CDR3 DNA sequence: TGTGCCAGCAGCTTAGTGTCTTCAGAGAACACTGAAGCTTTCTTT. This gives the protein CASSLVSSENTEAFF. The rearrangement joins TRBV7-2 to TRBJ1-1; no clear D gene. Deletions cut 1 base from V and 1 base from J, with 10 bases between. The CDR3 is made up of 15 amino acids. CDR1 is SGHTA and CDR2 is FQGNSA in the germline V gene. The complete variable domain, with remaining parts taken from reference TRBV7-2 and TRBJ1-1, reads GAGVSQSPSNKVTEKGKDVELRCDPISGHTALYWYRQSLGQGLEFLIYFQGNSAPDKSGLPSDRFSAERTGGSVSTLTIQRTQQEDSAVYLCASSLVSSENTEAFFGQGTRLTVV.

There are a few counts of this clone. The rearrangement links TRBV19 to TRBJ2-2, with D perhaps matching TRBD1 (6 bases). Trimming pared 5 bases from V and 2 bases from J, leaving 18 bases between. CDR1 LNHDA and CDR2 SQIVND come from the germline V gene (reference sequence). The CDR3 runs 17 residues. This CDR3 reads CASSSGRRTANTGELFF. The DNA for the CDR3 is TGTGCCAGTAGTTCTGGAAGACGGACAGCCAACACCGGGGAGCTGTTTTTT.

The rearrangement uses TRBV2 and TRBJ2-2; 8 positions match TRBD1. V shed 4 bases and J 2 bases; nucleotides not matched to a gene: 6. The germline V gene has CDR1 SNHLY and CDR2 FYNNEI. This CDR3 region has 16 residues. The CDR3 is CASSGGRGPNTGELFF. The CDR3 coding sequence is TGTGCCAGCAGTGGCGGCAGGGGGCCAAACACCGGGGAGCTGTTTTTT.

J is TRBJ2-2 and V is TRBV10-3; 8 nucleotides line up with TRBD1. Trimming at V came to 8 bases and at J to 1 base, leaving 3 bases not matched to a gene. CDR3 length equals 14 residues. Germline V gives CDR1 ENHRY, CDR2 SYGVKD. The CDR3, as DNA: TGTGCCATCGGCGGACAGGGGAACACCGGGGAGCTGTTTTTT. Protein sequence: CAIGGQGNTGELFF.

The chain links TRBV5-6 to TRBJ2-1, with D perhaps TRBD1 (5 bases). Germline lookup yields CDR1 SGHDT and CDR2 YYEEEE. Trimming shortened V by 2 bases and J by 7 bases, and 19 bases separated the two germline ends. CDR3 length: 16 amino acids. The CDR3 DNA sequence: TGTGCCAGCAGCTTTTATCAGGGCCCCACAGTAAATGAGCAGTTCTTC. This translates into CASSFYQGPTVNEQFF.

This clone came up a few times. The V and J genes are TRBV29-1 and TRBJ2-1; D assignment may be TRBD1 or TRBD2 (5 bases each). The CDR3 runs 15 residues. Germline V lookup: CDR1 SQVTM, CDR2 ANQGSEA. The V end was cut by 0 bases, the J end by 9 bases, with 18 bases between. The CDR3 region is CSVEDLGTSGTEQFF. The CDR3 nucleotides are TGCAGCGTTGAAGATCTCGGGACGTCTGGCACTGAGCAGTTCTTC.

V gene TRBV6-5 combines with J gene TRBJ2-2; D not certain. Germline CDR1 MNHEY, CDR2 SVGAGI. This CDR3 has 13 residues. Trimming took 5 bases from V and 4 from J, leaving 8 bases between them. CDR3 in amino acids: CASSEGPTGELFF. In DNA form, the CDR3 reads TGTGCCAGCAGTGAAGGCCCCACCGGGGAGCTGTTTTTT.

This chain uses TRBV9 with TRBJ1-1; D is unresolved. CDR1 and CDR2 from the germline V gene are SGDLS and YYNGEE. This CDR3 has 12 amino acids. Trimming took 0 bases from V and 3 from J, leaving 3 bases between them. CDR3: CASSVGDTEAFF. DNA of the CDR3: TGTGCCAGCAGCGTAGGTGACACTGAAGCTTTCTTT.

The gene calls are TRBV28 and TRBJ2-7, with D perhaps TRBD1 or TRBD2 (5 bases each). Germline V gene lookup returns CDR1 MDHEN and CDR2 SYDVKM. V was cut by 8 bases and J by 3 bases, with 14 bases left in between. The CDR3 has 13 amino acids. CDR3 residues: CASRNQGVYEQYF. The CDR3 DNA is TGTGCCAGCCGGAACCAGGGAGTCTACGAGCAGTACTTC.

The rearrangement links TRBV7-9 to TRBJ1-3; no definite D call. The germline V and J ends were trimmed by 1 base and 3 bases, with 13 bases remaining between them. The germline CDR1 and CDR2 sequences are SEHNR and FQNEAQ (reference sequence). This CDR3 contains 16 residues. The CDR3 spells CASSLGSAVGGNTIYF. CDR3 DNA sequence: TGTGCCAGCAGCTTAGGATCGGCGGTCGGTGGAAACACCATATATTTT. Looking up the rest from reference TRBV7-9 and TRBJ1-3 gives the full variable domain: DTGVSQNPRHKITKRGQNVTFRCDPISEHNRLYWYRQTLGQGPEFLTYFQNEAQLEKSRLLSDRFSAERPKGSFSTLEIQRTEQGDSAMYLCASSLGSAVGGNTIYFGEGSWLTVV.

This rearrangement joins TRBV18 to TRBJ1-1, with TRBD1 identical over 7 bases. After removal of 1 base from V and 4 bases from J, the junction contained 3 bases not matched to a gene. The germline V gene encodes CDR1 KGHSH and CDR2 LQKENI. The CDR3 loop spans 14 amino acids. CDR3 sequence: CASSPQGAGTEAFF. The DNA of the CDR3 is TGTGCCAGCTCACCACAGGGGGCGGGCACTGAAGCTTTCTTT.

This clone was detected a few times. The V call is TRBV28, the J call TRBJ1-6; D is perhaps TRBD1 (5 bases). This CDR3 spans 15 amino acids. Germline V gene lookup returns CDR1 MDHEN and CDR2 SYDVKM. V was shortened by 2 bases and J by 5 bases, with 10 bases between the two germline ends. The CDR3 loop reads CASSLTGPDNSPLHF. The CDR3 DNA reads as TGTGCCAGCAGTTTAACGGGGCCTGATAATTCACCCCTCCACTTT.